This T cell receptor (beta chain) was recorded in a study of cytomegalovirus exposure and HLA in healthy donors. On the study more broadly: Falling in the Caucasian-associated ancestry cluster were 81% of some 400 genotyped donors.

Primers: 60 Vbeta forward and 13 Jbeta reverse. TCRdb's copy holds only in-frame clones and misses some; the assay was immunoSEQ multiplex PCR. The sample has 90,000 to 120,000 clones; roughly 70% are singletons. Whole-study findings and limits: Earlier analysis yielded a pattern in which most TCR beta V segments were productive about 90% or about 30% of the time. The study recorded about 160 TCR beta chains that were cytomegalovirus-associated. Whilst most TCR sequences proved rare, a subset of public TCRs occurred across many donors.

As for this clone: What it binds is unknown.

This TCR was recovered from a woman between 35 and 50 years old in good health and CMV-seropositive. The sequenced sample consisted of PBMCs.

CDR3 DNA: TGTGCCAGCGGCTTTATGGGACAGAGCACTGAAGCTTTCTTT. Its protein is CASGFMGQSTEAFF. This sequence joins TRBV2 and TRBJ1-1; 7 bases are shared with TRBD1. Per germline, CDR1 SNHLY and CDR2 FYNNEI. The CDR3 consists of 14 residues. The V segment lost 8 bases and the J segment 4 bases; nucleotides outside the gene matches: 10. Looking up the rest from reference TRBV2 and TRBJ1-1 gives the full variable domain: EPEVTQTPSHQVTQMGQEVILRCVPISNHLYFYWYRQILGQKVEFLVSFYNNEISEKSEIFDDQFSVERPDGSNFTLKIRSTKLEDSAMYFCASGFMGQSTEAFFGQGTRLTVV.